This is a list of T cell receptor beta chains from one sample in a study of CD8 T cells in ankylosing spondylitis. TCRdb processed the 5' RACE reads anew with MiXCR; each CDR3 protein has one entry. Of about 250,000 distinct CDR3 sequences listed, about 10% are singletons. Sequencing was done on a sample of blood, either unsorted or a sorted T cell fraction (not recorded which). All receptors derive from a male donor with ankylosing spondylitis or in good health (not recorded which). The CDR3 runs from the conserved cysteine through the conserved F or W. The D gene is left open where the match is weak. Only some rows state a clone size, as once, few, many or a class for expanded clones.

TGCGCCAGCAGTCCTACAGGGGCCTCCGGCTACGAGCAGTACTTC	CASSPTGASGYEQYF	-	TRBV10-2	TRBJ2-7	TRBD1
TGTGCCAGTAGTAGGTCCATCGAACCCTACGAGCAGTACTTC	CASSRSIEPYEQYF	few	TRBV19	TRBJ2-7	-
TGTGTCAGCTCAGAGCGGGGAGTAGACCACAATGAGCAGTTCTTC	CVSSERGVDHNEQFF	-	TRBV25-1	TRBJ2-1	TRBD2
TGCGCCAGCAGTTTCGAAGTATCGGAGCAGTACTTC	CASSFEVSEQYF	many	TRBV5-1	TRBJ2-7	-
TGTGCCAGCAGCCCCTTGGGGACACTAGCGGGATCCTACAATGAGCAGTTCTTC	CASSPLGTLAGSYNEQFF	many	TRBV6-1	TRBJ2-1	TRBD2
TGTGCCAGTAGTATAGATCGGACTTCAGAGGGCTACACCTTC	CASSIDRTSEGYTF	many	TRBV19	TRBJ1-2	-
TGCGCCAGCAGCCGGCAGGGACAGCCGAACACCGGGGAGCTGTTTTTT	CASSRQGQPNTGELFF	many	TRBV4-1	TRBJ2-2	TRBD1
TGCAGCGTCTCAGTGGGGGATTGGGGCAATGAGCAGTTCTTC	CSVSVGDWGNEQFF	many	TRBV29-1	TRBJ2-1	-
TGCGCCAGCAGCTCTCAAACCGGGACAGGAGTTGGCTACACCTTC	CASSSQTGTGVGYTF	many	TRBV5-1	TRBJ1-2	TRBD1
TGTGCCAGCAGCTTGGATGGGACACCCACAGATACGCAGTATTTT	CASSLDGTPTDTQYF	many	TRBV5-5	TRBJ2-3	-
TGCAGTGCTAGGGCCAGGGCAGGGTCGAACACCGGGGAGCTGTTTTTT	CSARARAGSNTGELFF	few	TRBV20-1	TRBJ2-2	-
TGCGCCAGCATGGGCAGCGACTATGGCTACACCTTC	CASMGSDYGYTF	many	TRBV5-1	TRBJ1-2	-
TGCAGCGTTGTGGGGAGGGATGGCTACACCTTC	CSVVGRDGYTF	-	TRBV29-1	TRBJ1-2	-
TGCAGCGTTTTAAAGAACACTGAAGCTTTCTTT	CSVLKNTEAFF	many	TRBV29-1	TRBJ1-1	-
TGCGCCAGCAGCCACACGCTGGGACAGGGGGCGAGGGCCGGGGAGCTGTTTTTT	CASSHTLGQGARAGELFF	many	TRBV5-1	TRBJ2-2	TRBD1
TGTGCCAGCAGCAATACTTTTCCGGGACAGGACACAGATACGCAGTATTTT	CASSNTFPGQDTDTQYF	many	TRBV3-1	TRBJ2-3	TRBD1